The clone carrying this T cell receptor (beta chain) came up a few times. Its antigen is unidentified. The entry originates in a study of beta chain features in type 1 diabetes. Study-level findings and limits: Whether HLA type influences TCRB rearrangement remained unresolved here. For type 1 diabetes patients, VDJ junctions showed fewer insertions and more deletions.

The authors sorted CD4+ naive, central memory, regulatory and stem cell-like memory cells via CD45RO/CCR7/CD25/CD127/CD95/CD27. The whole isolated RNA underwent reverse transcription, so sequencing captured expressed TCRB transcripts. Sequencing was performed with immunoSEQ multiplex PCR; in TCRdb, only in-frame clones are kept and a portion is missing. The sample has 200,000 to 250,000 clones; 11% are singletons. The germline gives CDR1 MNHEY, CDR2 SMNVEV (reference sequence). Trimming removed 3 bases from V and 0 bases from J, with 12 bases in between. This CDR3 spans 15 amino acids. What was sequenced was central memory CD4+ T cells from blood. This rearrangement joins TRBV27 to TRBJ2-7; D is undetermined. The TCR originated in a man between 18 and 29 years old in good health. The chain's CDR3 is CASSLRLHSSYEQYF. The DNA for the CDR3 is TGTGCCAGCAGTTTGCGCTTACACAGCTCCTACGAGCAGTACTTC.